The clone carrying this T cell receptor beta chain was counted between two and nine times. Its antigen remains unknown. The data originate from a study of identical twins. Study findings and constraints: Twin sharing of out-of-frame TCR alpha was underestimated by models in monozygotic pairs. Invariant MAIT and iNKT cells are populations that could partly confound zero-insertion analyses.

The J segment lost 1 base and the V segment lost 4 bases, leaving 10 bases of the junction unmatched. The CDR3 is 17 residues long. Germline V gene sequence: CDR1 ENHRY, CDR2 SYGVKD. TCRdb passed the 5' RACE reads through MiXCR, listing each CDR3 protein once. Here the sample spans fewer than 650,000 distinct CDR3 sequences, roughly 7.2% being singletons. The same specimen was also included in a second study, on yellow fever vaccine responses in identical twins.

The specimen sequenced was PBMCs. This TCR was recovered from a young woman in good health. This rearrangement joins TRBV10-3 to TRBJ2-5; TRBD1 agrees at 9 bases. The CDR3 DNA sequence: TGTGCCATCAGTGTTTCATCCGGGACAGGGAGCCAAGAGACCCAGTACTTC. Translating gives CAISVSSGTGSQETQYF.